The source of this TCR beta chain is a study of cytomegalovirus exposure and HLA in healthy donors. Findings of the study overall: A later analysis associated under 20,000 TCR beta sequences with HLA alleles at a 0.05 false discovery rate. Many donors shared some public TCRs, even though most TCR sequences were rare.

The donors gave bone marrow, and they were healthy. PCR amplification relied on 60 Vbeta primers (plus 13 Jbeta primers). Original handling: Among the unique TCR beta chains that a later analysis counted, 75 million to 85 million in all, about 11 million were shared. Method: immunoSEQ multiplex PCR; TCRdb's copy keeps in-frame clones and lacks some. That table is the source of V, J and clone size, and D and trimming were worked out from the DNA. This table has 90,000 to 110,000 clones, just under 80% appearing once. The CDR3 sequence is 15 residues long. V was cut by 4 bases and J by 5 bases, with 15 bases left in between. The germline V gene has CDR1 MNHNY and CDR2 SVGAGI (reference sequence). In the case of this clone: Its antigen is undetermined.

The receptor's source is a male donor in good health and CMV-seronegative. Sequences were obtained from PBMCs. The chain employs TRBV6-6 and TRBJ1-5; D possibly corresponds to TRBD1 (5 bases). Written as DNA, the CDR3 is TGTGCCAGCAGTTCTTTTTACCAGGGCGATCAGCCCCAGCATTTT. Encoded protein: CASSSFYQGDQPQHF.